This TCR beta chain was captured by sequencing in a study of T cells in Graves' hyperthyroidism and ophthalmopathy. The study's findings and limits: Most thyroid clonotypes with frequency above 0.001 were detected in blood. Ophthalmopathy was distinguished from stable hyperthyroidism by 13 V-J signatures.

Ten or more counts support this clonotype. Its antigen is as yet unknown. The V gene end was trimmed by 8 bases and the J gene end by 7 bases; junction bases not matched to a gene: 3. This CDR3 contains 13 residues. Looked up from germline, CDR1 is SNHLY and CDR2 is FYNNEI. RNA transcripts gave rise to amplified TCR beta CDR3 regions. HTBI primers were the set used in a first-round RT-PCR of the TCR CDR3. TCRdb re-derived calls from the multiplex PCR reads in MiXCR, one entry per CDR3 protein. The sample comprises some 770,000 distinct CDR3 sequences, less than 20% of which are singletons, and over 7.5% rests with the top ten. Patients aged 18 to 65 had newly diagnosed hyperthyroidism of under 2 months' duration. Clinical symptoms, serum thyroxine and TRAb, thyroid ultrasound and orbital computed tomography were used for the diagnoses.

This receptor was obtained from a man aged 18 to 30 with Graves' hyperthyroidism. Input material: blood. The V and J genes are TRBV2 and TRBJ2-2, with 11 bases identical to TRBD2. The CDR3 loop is CASRLAGIGELFF. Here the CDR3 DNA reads TGTGCCAGCCGACTAGCGGGAATCGGGGAGCTGTTTTTT.